This record looks at one T cell receptor beta chain sequence and its context. No antigen is known for it. Treatment described: around 19 received Ad26.COV2.S at low or high dose, single or two shots; five or six received placebo; per-sample allocation not given. Following the first vaccine or placebo injection, samples were taken on day 63. This table comes from immunoSEQ multiplex PCR, and its TCRdb copy is limited to in-frame clones, with some not included. Found here are hundreds of thousands of clones, about 89% of them singletons; the top ten hold about 3.1%. Looked up from germline, CDR1 is SNHLY and CDR2 is FYNNEI. The J segment lost 7 bases and the V segment lost 3 bases, leaving 9 bases of the junction unmatched. The CDR3 contains 15 residues. This sample was included in a study of Ad26.COV2.S vaccination and SARS-CoV-2 variants. General study results and limits: The study found higher spike-specific TCR breadth in vaccine than placebo recipients.

The clonotype originates from a person aged 18-65 years who received the Ad26.COV2.S COVID-19 vaccine or a placebo. The specimen comprised peripheral blood, sampled in a trial of Ad26.COV2.S vaccine versus placebo. This rearrangement joins TRBV2 to TRBJ1-5, with 7 nucleotides matching TRBD1. The CDR3 here is CASSEQGGARQPQHF. CDR3 coding DNA: TGTGCCAGCAGTGAGCAGGGGGGGGCGCGGCAGCCCCAGCATTTT.